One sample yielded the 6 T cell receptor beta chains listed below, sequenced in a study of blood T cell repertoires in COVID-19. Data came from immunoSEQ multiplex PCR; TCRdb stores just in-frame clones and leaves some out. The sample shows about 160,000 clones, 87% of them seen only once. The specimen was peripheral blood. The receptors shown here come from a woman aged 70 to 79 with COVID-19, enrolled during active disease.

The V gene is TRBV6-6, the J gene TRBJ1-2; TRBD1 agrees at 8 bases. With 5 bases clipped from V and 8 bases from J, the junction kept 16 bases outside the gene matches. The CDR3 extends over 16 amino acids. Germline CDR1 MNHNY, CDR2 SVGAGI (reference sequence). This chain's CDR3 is CASSGRDRISFDGYTF. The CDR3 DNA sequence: TGTGCCAGCAGTGGCAGGGACAGGATATCCTTTGACGGCTACACCTTC.

CDR3: CASSPKRDTYTDTQYF. CDR3 DNA: TGTGCCAGCAGCCCAAAGCGGGACACATACACAGATACGCAGTATTTT. The chain uses TRBV5-6 and TRBJ2-3, with a tentative D call TRBD2 (7 bases). CDR1 and CDR2 from the germline V gene are SGHDT and YYEEEE. The CDR3 length is 16 residues. V gave up 4 bases and J gave up 2 bases, with 17 bases separating them.

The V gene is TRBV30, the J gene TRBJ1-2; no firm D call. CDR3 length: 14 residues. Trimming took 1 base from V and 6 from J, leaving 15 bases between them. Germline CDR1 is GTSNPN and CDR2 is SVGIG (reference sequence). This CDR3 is CAWSDRPGRHGYTF. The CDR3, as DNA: TGTGCCTGGAGTGATAGACCAGGCAGACATGGCTACACCTTC.

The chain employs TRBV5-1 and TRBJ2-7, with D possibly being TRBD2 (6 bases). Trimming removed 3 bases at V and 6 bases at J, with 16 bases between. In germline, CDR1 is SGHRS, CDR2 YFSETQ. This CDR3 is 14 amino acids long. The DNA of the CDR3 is TGCGCCAGCAGCTCCACCGGGGGTGGATCCGAGCAGTACTTC. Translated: CASSSTGGGSEQYF.

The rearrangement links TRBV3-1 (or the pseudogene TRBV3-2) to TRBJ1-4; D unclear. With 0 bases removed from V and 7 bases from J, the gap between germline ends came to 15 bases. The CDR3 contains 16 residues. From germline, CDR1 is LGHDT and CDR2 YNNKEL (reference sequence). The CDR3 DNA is TGTGCCAGCAGCCAAGATCTAGTCCCGGGAGGTGAAAAACTGTTTTTT. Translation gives CASSQDLVPGGEKLFF.

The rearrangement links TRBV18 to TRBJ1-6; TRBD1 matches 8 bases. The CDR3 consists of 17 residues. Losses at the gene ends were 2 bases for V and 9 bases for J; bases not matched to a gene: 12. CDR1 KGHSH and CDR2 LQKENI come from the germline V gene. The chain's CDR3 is CASSPNQGQGITSPLHF. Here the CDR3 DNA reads TGTGCCAGCTCACCAAACCAAGGACAGGGAATCACTTCACCCCTCCACTTT. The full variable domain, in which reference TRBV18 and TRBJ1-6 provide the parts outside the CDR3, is NAGVMQNPRHLVRRRGQEARLRCSPMKGHSHVYWYRQLPEEGLKFMVYLQKENIIDESGMPKERFSAEFPKEGPSILRIQQVVRGDSAAYFCASSPNQGQGITSPLHFGNGTRLTVT.